The present entry profiles one TCR beta chain with its context. The protocol was immunoSEQ multiplex PCR, while the TCRdb copy is restricted to in-frame clones and leaves out a portion. This table has about 1.5 million clones, approximately 98% appearing once. The data were obtained in a study of shared clonotypes between healthy human individuals. Germline CDR1 is SGHNT and CDR2 is YYREEE (reference sequence). With 4 bases removed from V and 4 bases from J, the gap between germline ends came to 11 bases. The CDR3 runs 13 residues. Sequencing used naive CD4+ T cells sorted from blood. Subset defined: CD45RA+ positively selected. The rearrangement uses TRBV5-4 and TRBJ1-1; D ambiguous. This TCR was recovered from a man aged 25-45 years in good health. This CDR3 is CASSPPTSTEAFF. CDR3 bases: TGTGCCAGCAGCCCGCCGACCTCCACTGAAGCTTTCTTT.